A selection of T cell receptor beta chains follows, all from one sample in a study of blood T cell repertoires in COVID-19. Clones were read by immunoSEQ multiplex PCR, and TCRdb kept only the in-frame ones, dropping some. The sample lists 280,000 or so clones; 70% to 90% were seen once. The source material was PBMCs or T cells enriched from blood (not recorded which). The receptors originated from a man aged 25 to 45 who had recovered from COVID-19. Each CDR3 is given with its conserved first and last residue. The D gene is left open where the match is weak. Clone sizes are given selectively: once, few, many, or a class where the clone is expanded.

D: TRBD1; size: NA; V: TRBV19; J: TRBJ1-2; DNA: TGTGCCAGTAGTATCAGGGCAGGGGGTGCCTATGGCTACACCTTC; CDR3: CASSIRAGGAYGYTF
D: NA; size: NA; V: TRBV5-1; J: TRBJ2-5; DNA: TGCGCCAGCAGCTTGTACTCGGGGGAGAAAGAGACCCAGTACTTC; CDR3: CASSLYSGEKETQYF
D: TRBD1; size: NA; V: TRBV5-6; J: TRBJ1-1; DNA: TGTGCCAGCAGCTCGCTGGGACAGCAGAACACTGAAGCTTTCTTT; CDR3: CASSSLGQQNTEAFF
D: NA; size: NA; V: TRBV9; J: TRBJ2-2; DNA: TGTGCCAGCAGCGAGACTAGTTCGGCCGGGGAGCTGTTTTTT; CDR3: CASSETSSAGELFF
D: NA; size: NA; V: TRBV5-1; J: TRBJ2-2; DNA: TGCGCCAGCAGCATCGACAGATCGGGGAACACCGGGGAGCTGTTTTTT; CDR3: CASSIDRSGNTGELFF
D: TRBD1; size: NA; V: TRBV30; J: TRBJ1-5; DNA: TGTGCCTGGTCGGGACAGGGGGGACAGCCCCAGCATTTT; CDR3: CAWSGQGGQPQHF
D: TRBD1; size: NA; V: TRBV7-6; J: TRBJ2-7; DNA: TGTGCCAGCAGCCGTTTGACAGGGGTCGGCGAGCAGTACTTC; CDR3: CASSRLTGVGEQYF
D: NA; size: NA; V: TRBV30; J: TRBJ1-1; DNA: TGTGCCTGGAGTCCCTCTCCCTCCGTCCCAGGATGGACTGAAGCTTTCTTT; CDR3: CAWSPSPSVPGWTEAFF
D: TRBD2; size: NA; V: TRBV4-2; J: TRBJ2-1; DNA: TGTGCCAGCAGCCAAGTAGGGTCTGCGGGGGGGCCCTCCAATGAGCAGTTCTTC; CDR3: CASSQVGSAGGPSNEQFF
D: TRBD1; size: NA; V: TRBV18; J: TRBJ2-6; DNA: TGTGCCAGCTCACCTCAGACAGGGGCGCTATCTGGGGCCAACGTCCTGACTTTC; CDR3: CASSPQTGALSGANVLTF
D: TRBD2; size: once; V: TRBV9; J: TRBJ2-7; DNA: TGTGCCAGCAGCGTAGAATCGAAAGCGTGGACTAGCGGTTTCTACGAGCAGTACTTC; CDR3: CASSVESKAWTSGFYEQYF
D: NA; size: few; V: TRBV10-2; J: TRBJ2-7; DNA: TGCGCCAGCAGTCCCTCGTACGAGCAGTACTTC; CDR3: CASSPSYEQYF
D: TRBD1; size: NA; V: TRBV19; J: TRBJ2-3; DNA: TGTGCCAGTAGTAGACAGGGCTCGTCGAGATCAGAAGATACGCAGTATTTT; CDR3: CASSRQGSSRSEDTQYF
D: TRBD1; size: once; V: TRBV3-1/TRBV3-2; J: TRBJ2-1; DNA: TGTGCCAGCAGCAACAGGGGTTACTACAATGAGCAGTTCTTC; CDR3: CASSNRGYYNEQFF
D: TRBD1; size: NA; V: TRBV29-1; J: TRBJ2-2; DNA: TGCAGCGTTGAGTTGGGACAGGGGGCGGCCGGGGAGCTGTTTTTT; CDR3: CSVELGQGAAGELFF
D: NA; size: NA; V: TRBV20-1; J: TRBJ2-3; DNA: TGCAGTGCTAGTGCTCTAGCGCTTAGCACAGATACGCAGTATTTT; CDR3: CSASALALSTDTQYF
D: TRBD2; size: NA; V: TRBV18; J: TRBJ2-6; DNA: TGTGCCAGCTCCCTCGGGGGGGGGCCTGGGGCCAACGTCCTGACTTTC; CDR3: CASSLGGGPGANVLTF
D: NA; size: NA; V: TRBV30; J: TRBJ1-2; DNA: TGTGCCTTATTAAACTATGGCTACACCTTC; CDR3: CALLNYGYTF
D: TRBD1; size: NA; V: TRBV24-1; J: TRBJ1-5; DNA: TGTGCCACCAGTGAAGCATATCAGGGGGCCGGCCAGCCCCAGCATTTT; CDR3: CATSEAYQGAGQPQHF
D: NA; size: NA; V: TRBV6-5; J: TRBJ1-2; DNA: TGTGCCAGCAGCCAAAGGGACACTGGGGGCTATGGCTACACCTTC; CDR3: CASSQRDTGGYGYTF
D: TRBD1; size: NA; V: TRBV5-1; J: TRBJ1-3; DNA: TGCGCCAGCAGCCCCCAGGGGGTGTCTGGAAACACCATATATTTT; CDR3: CASSPQGVSGNTIYF
D: TRBD1; size: NA; V: TRBV3-1/TRBV3-2; J: TRBJ1-5; DNA: TGTGCCAGCAGCAGTCACGGGACAGGGGGCAGGCAGCCCCAGCATTTT; CDR3: CASSSHGTGGRQPQHF
D: TRBD1; size: NA; V: TRBV5-1; J: TRBJ2-7; DNA: TGCGCCAGCAGCCAGGGACAGGCCAATAACGAGCAGTACTTC; CDR3: CASSQGQANNEQYF
D: NA; size: NA; V: TRBV5-6; J: TRBJ1-5; DNA: TGTGCCAGCAGCCTAAGAGAGCATGCAAATAGCAATCAGCCCCAGCATTTT; CDR3: CASSLREHANSNQPQHF
D: NA; size: once; V: TRBV6-1; J: TRBJ2-7; DNA: TGTGCCAGCAGTGAACTCGCTGCTAGCTCCTACGAGCAGTACTTC; CDR3: CASSELAASSYEQYF
D: NA; size: once; V: TRBV7-9; J: TRBJ1-1; DNA: TGTGCCAGCAGCCCCCTCGGACAGCACACTGAAGCTTTCTTT; CDR3: CASSPLGQHTEAFF
D: NA; size: NA; V: TRBV27; J: TRBJ1-2; DNA: TGTGCCAGCAAAAGAGGACAACTCAACTATGGCTACACCTTC; CDR3: CASKRGQLNYGYTF
D: NA; size: NA; V: TRBV5-1; J: TRBJ2-7; DNA: TGCGCCAGCAGCCTGTGGGCAGGGAACGGCGAGCAGTACTTC; CDR3: CASSLWAGNGEQYF
D: NA; size: NA; V: TRBV3-1/TRBV3-2; J: TRBJ1-6; DNA: TGTGCCAGCAGCCATTTGATGGAGGGTAATTCACCCCTCCACTTT; CDR3: CASSHLMEGNSPLHF
D: NA; size: NA; V: TRBV19; J: TRBJ2-2; DNA: TGTGCCAGTAGTCCCCGGGGCGGGGAGCTGTTTTTT; CDR3: CASSPRGGELFF
D: NA; size: NA; V: TRBV7-3; J: TRBJ2-2; DNA: TGTGCCAGCAGGGCAGGGGCGAACACCGGGGAGCTGTTTTTT; CDR3: CASRAGANTGELFF
D: NA; size: NA; V: TRBV2; J: TRBJ2-7; DNA: TGTGCCACCGCACCGGGACTTGCCTACGAGCAGTACTTC; CDR3: CATAPGLAYEQYF
D: NA; size: NA; V: TRBV5-1; J: TRBJ1-2; DNA: TGCGCCAGCAGCTTGGATCAGGATGGCTACACCTTT; CDR3: CASSLDQDGYTF
D: NA; size: NA; V: TRBV10-3; J: TRBJ1-5; DNA: TGTGCCATCAGTGTGTCAGGGGTTAATCAGCCCCAGCATTTT; CDR3: CAISVSGVNQPQHF
D: NA; size: NA; V: TRBV29-1; J: TRBJ2-3; DNA: TGCAGCGTTGAAGATGGGCAGTGGGGCAGGAATACGCAGTATTTT; CDR3: CSVEDGQWGRNTQYF
D: NA; size: once; V: TRBV5-1; J: TRBJ2-7; DNA: TGCGCCAGCAGCTTGGCGGGGAACTACGAGCAGTACTTC; CDR3: CASSLAGNYEQYF
D: NA; size: NA; V: TRBV7-9; J: TRBJ1-5; DNA: TGTGCCAGCAGCTTAGGGGACACTTTATCTAGGCAGCCCCAGCATTTT; CDR3: CASSLGDTLSRQPQHF
D: TRBD1; size: NA; V: TRBV19; J: TRBJ1-1; DNA: TGTGCCAGTATTCAAACGGGACAGGGTATAACTGAAGCTTTCTTT; CDR3: CASIQTGQGITEAFF
D: NA; size: NA; V: TRBV30; J: TRBJ2-3; DNA: TGTGCCTGGAGTGTAATTGCGTTGGATACGCAGTATTTT; CDR3: CAWSVIALDTQYF
D: TRBD1; size: NA; V: TRBV11-2; J: TRBJ2-6; DNA: TGTGCCAGCAGCCTGACAGGGGTAGTTGGGGCCAACGTCCTGACTTTC; CDR3: CASSLTGVVGANVLTF
D: TRBD1; size: once; V: TRBV5-8; J: TRBJ1-2; DNA: TGTGCCAGCAGCCCCCGGACAGGCGGCTTCTATGGCTACACCTTC; CDR3: CASSPRTGGFYGYTF
D: NA; size: NA; V: TRBV6-5; J: TRBJ1-1; DNA: TGTGCCAGCAGTTGGGGAGGGTCGAGCACTGAAGCTTTCTTT; CDR3: CASSWGGSSTEAFF
D: NA; size: NA; V: TRBV2; J: TRBJ1-1; DNA: TGTGCCAGCAATGCTGACAGAAACACTGAAGCTTTCTTT; CDR3: CASNADRNTEAFF
D: TRBD1; size: NA; V: TRBV30; J: TRBJ1-4; DNA: TGTGCCTGGGCCCGGCAAGACAGGGATAGACTGTTTTTT; CDR3: CAWARQDRDRLFF
D: NA; size: NA; V: TRBV19; J: TRBJ1-1; DNA: TGTGCCACCAGGGCGCCCACTGAAGCTTTCTTT; CDR3: CATRAPTEAFF
D: NA; size: NA; V: TRBV10-3; J: TRBJ1-2; DNA: TGTGCCATCAGTGAGTCGGGGCAGGGAACGCTCTATGGCTACACCTTC; CDR3: CAISESGQGTLYGYTF
D: NA; size: NA; V: TRBV7-2; J: TRBJ1-1; DNA: TGTGCCAGCAGCTTAGGGCAGAACACTGAAGCTTTCTTT; CDR3: CASSLGQNTEAFF
D: NA; size: NA; V: TRBV7-2; J: TRBJ1-2; DNA: TGTGCCAGCAGCCCGGGAGGTTTAAGCTATGGCTACACCTTC; CDR3: CASSPGGLSYGYTF
D: NA; size: NA; V: TRBV3-1/TRBV3-2; J: TRBJ1-1; DNA: TGTGCCAGCAGCCAAGACCTCCTGGGGCGGATTAGAGCTTTCTTT; CDR3: CASSQDLLGRIRAFF
D: NA; size: few; V: TRBV7-2; J: TRBJ2-7; DNA: TGTGCCAGCAGCTTAGGTTGGGGGCGCGAGCAGTACTTC; CDR3: CASSLGWGREQYF
D: TRBD2; size: NA; V: TRBV9; J: TRBJ2-1; DNA: TGTGCCAGCAGCGTAGATGCTAGCGGGGGGAAGTATGAGCAGTTCTTC; CDR3: CASSVDASGGKYEQFF
D: NA; size: NA; V: TRBV19; J: TRBJ2-7; DNA: TGTGCCAGTAGTCACAGGAACAACGAGCAGTACTTC; CDR3: CASSHRNNEQYF
D: NA; size: NA; V: TRBV2; J: TRBJ1-2; DNA: TGTGCCAGCAGCTCGGGAGGGGGCTACACCTTC; CDR3: CASSSGGGYTF
D: TRBD1; size: NA; V: TRBV9; J: TRBJ1-2; DNA: TGTGCCAGCAGCCCCGACACCAGGGGGAAAGGCTATGGCTACACCTTC; CDR3: CASSPDTRGKGYGYTF